This T cell receptor (gamma chain) appears in the sequencing data of a study of Vδ1+ human thymocytes. This clone was detected a few times. The antigen is not known. Study observations and caveats: Many TRG clonotypes were shared between donors; TRD repertoires were essentially private. Roughly 22% of thymic delta-chain sequences were Vdelta2, with few Vdelta3, unlike blood Vdelta1+ controls. The authors advised highly purified populations and single-cell validation. In the thymus, TRG and TRD repertoires looked highly polyclonal with Gaussian CDR3 lengths.

The template was reverse-transcribed extracted RNA. Multiplex PCR used pooled V-gene forward primers and a constant-region reverse primer to amplify CDR3s. TCRdb processed the multiplex PCR reads again with the CATT caller. The repertoire holds over 25,000 gamma-chain clones, with around 20% as singletons. This CDR3 has 12 amino acids. Trimming took 0 bases from V and 11 from J; bases not matched to a gene: 7. Germline V gene sequence: CDR1 EGSNGY, CDR2 YDSYNSKV. Thymocytes were sorted as CD3+ TCRVdelta1+ TCRVdelta2- after alphabeta T cell depletion. The clonotype was recovered from a boy younger than two who had congenital heart surgery. This chain joins TRGV2 and TRGJ1 or TRGJ2. The sample comprised Vdelta1+ gamma-delta thymocytes from the thymus. Specified subset: FACS-sorted CD3+ TCRalphabeta- TCRVdelta1+ TCRVdelta2- thymocytes. The CDR3 DNA reads as TGTGCCACCTGGGACGGGCCCATGGAGAAACTCTTT. This sequence encodes CATWDGPMEKLF.